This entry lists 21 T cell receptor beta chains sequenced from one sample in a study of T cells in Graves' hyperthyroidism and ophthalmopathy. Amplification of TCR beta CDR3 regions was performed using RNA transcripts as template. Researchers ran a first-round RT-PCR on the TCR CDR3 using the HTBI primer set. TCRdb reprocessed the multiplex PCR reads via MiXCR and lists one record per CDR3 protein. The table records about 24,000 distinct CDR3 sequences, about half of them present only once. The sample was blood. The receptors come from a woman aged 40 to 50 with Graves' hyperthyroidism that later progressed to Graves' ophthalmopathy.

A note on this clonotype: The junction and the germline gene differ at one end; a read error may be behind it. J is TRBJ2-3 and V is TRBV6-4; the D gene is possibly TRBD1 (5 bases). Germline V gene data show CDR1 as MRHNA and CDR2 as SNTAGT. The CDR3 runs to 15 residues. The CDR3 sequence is CASSDPTDHTGTQYF. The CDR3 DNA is TGTGCCAGCAGTGACCCGACTGACCACACAGGTACGCAGTATTTT.

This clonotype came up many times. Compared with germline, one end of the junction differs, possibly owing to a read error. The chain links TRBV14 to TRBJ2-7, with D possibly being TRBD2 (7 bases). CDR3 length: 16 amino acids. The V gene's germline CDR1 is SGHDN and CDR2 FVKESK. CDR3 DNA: TGTGCCAGCAGCGAAGATGAGGGGGGGCCTCGCTACGAGCAGTACTTC. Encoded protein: CASSEDEGGPRYEQYF.

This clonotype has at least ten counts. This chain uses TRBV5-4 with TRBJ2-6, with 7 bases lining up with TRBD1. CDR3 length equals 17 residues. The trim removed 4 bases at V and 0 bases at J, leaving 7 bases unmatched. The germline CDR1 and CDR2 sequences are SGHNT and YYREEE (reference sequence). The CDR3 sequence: CASSVGQLDSGANVLTF. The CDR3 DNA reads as TGTGCCAGCAGCGTGGGACAGCTAGACTCTGGGGCCAACGTCCTGACTTTC. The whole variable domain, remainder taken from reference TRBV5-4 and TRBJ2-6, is ETGVTQSPTHLIKTRGQQVTLRCSSQSGHNTVSWYQQALGQGPQFIFQYYREEENGRGNFPPRFSGLQFPNYSSELNVNALELDDSALYLCASSVGQLDSGANVLTFGAGSRLTVL.

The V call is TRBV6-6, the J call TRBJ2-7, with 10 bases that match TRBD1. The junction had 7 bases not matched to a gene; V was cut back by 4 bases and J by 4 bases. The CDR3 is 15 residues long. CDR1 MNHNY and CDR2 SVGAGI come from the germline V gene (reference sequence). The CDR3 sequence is CASSSTTGGPYEQYF. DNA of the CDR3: TGTGCCAGCAGTTCCACGACAGGGGGCCCGTACGAGCAGTACTTC.

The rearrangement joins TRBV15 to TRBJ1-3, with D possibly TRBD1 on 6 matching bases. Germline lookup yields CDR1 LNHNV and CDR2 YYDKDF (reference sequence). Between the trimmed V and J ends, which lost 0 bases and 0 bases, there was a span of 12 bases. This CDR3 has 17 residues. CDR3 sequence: CATSRDQPGASGNTIYF. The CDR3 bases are TGTGCCACCAGCAGAGACCAACCAGGGGCCTCTGGAAACACCATATATTTT.

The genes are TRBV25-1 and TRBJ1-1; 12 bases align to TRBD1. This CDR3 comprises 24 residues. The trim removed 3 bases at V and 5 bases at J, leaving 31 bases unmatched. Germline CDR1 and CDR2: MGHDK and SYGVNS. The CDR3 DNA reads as TGTGCCAGCAGTGAGCTACTTCTAGAAACCCCACCGGGACAGGGGGCCATCCGGAATACTGAAGCTTTCTTT. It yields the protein CASSELLLETPPGQGAIRNTEAFF. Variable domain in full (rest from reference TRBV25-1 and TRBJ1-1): EADIYQTPRYLVIGTGKKITLECSQTMGHDKMYWYQQDPGMELHLIHYSYGVNSTEKGDLSSESTVSRIRTEHFPLTLESARPSHTSQYLCASSELLLETPPGQGAIRNTEAFFGQGTRLTVV.

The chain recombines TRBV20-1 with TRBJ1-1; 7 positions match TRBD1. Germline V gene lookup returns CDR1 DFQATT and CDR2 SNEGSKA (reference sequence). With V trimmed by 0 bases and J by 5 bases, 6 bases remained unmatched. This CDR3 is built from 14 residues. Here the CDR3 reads CSARDPLDRTEAFF. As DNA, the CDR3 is TGCAGTGCTAGAGATCCGCTGGACAGGACTGAAGCTTTCTTT.

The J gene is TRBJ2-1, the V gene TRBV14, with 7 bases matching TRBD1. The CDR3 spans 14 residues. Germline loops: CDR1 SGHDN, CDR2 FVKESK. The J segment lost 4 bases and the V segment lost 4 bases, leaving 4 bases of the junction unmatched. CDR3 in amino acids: CASSRQGFYNEQFF. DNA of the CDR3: TGTGCCAGCAGCCGACAGGGATTTTACAATGAGCAGTTCTTC.

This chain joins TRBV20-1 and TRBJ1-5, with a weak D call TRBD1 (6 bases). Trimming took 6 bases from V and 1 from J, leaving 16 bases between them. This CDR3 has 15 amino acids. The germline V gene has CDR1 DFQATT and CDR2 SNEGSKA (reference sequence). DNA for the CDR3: TGCAGTGCCCTTCACAGGGCGGGCAGCAATCAGCCCCAGCATTTT. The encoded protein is CSALHRAGSNQPQHF.

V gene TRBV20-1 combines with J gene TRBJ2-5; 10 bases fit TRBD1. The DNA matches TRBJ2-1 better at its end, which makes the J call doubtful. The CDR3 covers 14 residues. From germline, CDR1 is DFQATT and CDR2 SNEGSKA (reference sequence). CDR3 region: CSARGTGGGNQQFF. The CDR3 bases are TGCAGTGCTAGAGGGACAGGGGGAGGTAATCAGCAGTTCTTC.

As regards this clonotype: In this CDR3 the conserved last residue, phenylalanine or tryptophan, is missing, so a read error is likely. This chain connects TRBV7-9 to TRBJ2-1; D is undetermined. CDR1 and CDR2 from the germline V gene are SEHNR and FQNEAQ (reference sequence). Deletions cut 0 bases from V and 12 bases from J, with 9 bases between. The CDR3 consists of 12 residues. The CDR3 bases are TGTGCCAGCAGCTTAGCGAAGGATGGGCAGTTCTTG. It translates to CASSLAKDGQFL.

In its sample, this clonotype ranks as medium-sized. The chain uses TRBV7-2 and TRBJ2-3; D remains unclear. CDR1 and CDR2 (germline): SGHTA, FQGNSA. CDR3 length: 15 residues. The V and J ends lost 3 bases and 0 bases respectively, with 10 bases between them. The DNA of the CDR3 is TGTGCCAGCAGCTTTGGCGGCCATAGCACAGATACGCAGTATTTT. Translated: CASSFGGHSTDTQYF.

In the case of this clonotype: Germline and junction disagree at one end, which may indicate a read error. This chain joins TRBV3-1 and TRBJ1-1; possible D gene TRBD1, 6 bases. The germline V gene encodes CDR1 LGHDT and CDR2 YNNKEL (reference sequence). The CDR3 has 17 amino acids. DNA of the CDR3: TGTGCCAGCAGCCGAACGATGGGGGGCACGATTTCTAGGGAAGCTTGCTTT. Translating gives CASSRTMGGTISREACF.

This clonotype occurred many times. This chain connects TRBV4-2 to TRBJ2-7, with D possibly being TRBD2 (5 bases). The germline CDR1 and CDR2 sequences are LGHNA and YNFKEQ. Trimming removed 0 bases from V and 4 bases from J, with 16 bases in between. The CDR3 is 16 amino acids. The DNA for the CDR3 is TGTGCCAGCAGCCAAGAATCCGGGGTTCGCTCATACGAGCAGTACTTC. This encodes CASSQESGVRSYEQYF.

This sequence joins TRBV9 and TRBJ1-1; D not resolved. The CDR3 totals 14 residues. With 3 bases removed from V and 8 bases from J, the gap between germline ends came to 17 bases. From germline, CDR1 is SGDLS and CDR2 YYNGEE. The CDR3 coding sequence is TGTGCCAGCAGCGCCACGCCCGCCAGAACCGAAGCTTTCTTT. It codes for CASSATPARTEAFF.

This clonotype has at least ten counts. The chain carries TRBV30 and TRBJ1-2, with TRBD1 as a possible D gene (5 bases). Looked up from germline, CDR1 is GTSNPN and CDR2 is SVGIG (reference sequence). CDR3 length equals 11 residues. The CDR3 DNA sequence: TGTGCGTTCAGGGAGAACTATGGCTACACCTTC. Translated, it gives CAFRENYGYTF.

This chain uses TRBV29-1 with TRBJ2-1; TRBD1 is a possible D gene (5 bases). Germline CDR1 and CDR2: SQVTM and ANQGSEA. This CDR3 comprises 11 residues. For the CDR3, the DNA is TGCAGTGATCAGGGCCACAATGAGCAGTTCTTC. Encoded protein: CSDQGHNEQFF.

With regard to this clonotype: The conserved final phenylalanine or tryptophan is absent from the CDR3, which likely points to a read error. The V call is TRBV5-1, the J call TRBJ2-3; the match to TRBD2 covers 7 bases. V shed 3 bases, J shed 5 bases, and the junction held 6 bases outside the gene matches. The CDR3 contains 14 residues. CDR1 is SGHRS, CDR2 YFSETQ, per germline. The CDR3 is CASSSGGSLDTQYS. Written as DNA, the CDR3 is TGCGCCAGCAGCTCCGGGGGGAGTTTAGATACGCAGTATTCT.

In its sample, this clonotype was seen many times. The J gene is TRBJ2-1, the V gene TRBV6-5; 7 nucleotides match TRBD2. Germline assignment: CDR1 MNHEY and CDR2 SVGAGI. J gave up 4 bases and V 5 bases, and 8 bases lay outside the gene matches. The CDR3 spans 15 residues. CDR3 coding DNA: TGTGCCAGCAGTGACAAGGCGGGAGATTACAATGAGCAGTTCTTC. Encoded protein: CASSDKAGDYNEQFF.

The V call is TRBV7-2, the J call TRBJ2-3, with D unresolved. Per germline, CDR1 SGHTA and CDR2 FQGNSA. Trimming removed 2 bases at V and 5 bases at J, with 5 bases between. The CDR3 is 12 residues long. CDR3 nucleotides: TGTGCCAGCAGCTTACTGGGAGATACGCAGTATTTT. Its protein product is CASSLLGDTQYF.

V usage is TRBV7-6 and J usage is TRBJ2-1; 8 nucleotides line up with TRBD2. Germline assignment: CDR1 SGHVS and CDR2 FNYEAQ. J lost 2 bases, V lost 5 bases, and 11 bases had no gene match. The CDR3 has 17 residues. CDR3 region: CASSIDIAGKAYNEQFF. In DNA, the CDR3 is TGTGCCAGCAGCATTGATATAGCGGGAAAAGCCTACAATGAGCAGTTCTTC.